This T cell receptor (beta chain) was captured in a study of cytotoxic CD8 clonotypes in ibrutinib-treated CLL. Trimming stripped 5 bases from V and 5 bases from J, with 22 bases between. This CDR3 region has 16 residues. Per the germline V gene, CDR1 is MDHEN and CDR2 is SYDVKM. The data were produced by immunoSEQ multiplex PCR, yet TCRdb's version contains in-frame clones alone and is incomplete. The repertoire includes 130,000 or so clones, approximately 75% of them detected once, and approximately 27% sits in the top ten. The V gene is TRBV28, the J gene TRBJ2-7, with D tentatively TRBD2 (6 bases). This clonotype originated in a human donor with chronic lymphocytic leukemia. Specimen: PBMCs, collected after 12 months of ibrutinib treatment. Here the CDR3 reads CASSQPTAPGLDEQYF. The CDR3 region has the DNA TGTGCCAGCAGTCAACCGACAGCCCCGGGACTCGACGAGCAGTACTTC.